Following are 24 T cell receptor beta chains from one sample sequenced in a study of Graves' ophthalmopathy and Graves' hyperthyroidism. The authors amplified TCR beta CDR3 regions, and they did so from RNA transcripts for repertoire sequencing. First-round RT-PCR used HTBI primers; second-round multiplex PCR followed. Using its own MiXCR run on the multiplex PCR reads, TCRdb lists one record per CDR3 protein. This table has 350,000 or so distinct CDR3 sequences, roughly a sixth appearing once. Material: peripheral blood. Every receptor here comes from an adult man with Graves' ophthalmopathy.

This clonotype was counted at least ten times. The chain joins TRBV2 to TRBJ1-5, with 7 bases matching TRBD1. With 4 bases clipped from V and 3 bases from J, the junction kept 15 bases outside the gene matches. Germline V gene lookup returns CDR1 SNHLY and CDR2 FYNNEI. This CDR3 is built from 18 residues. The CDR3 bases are TGTGCCAGCAGTGCATCAACTCCTTTCGGGACAGTCAATCAGCCCCAGCATTTT. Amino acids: CASSASTPFGTVNQPQHF.

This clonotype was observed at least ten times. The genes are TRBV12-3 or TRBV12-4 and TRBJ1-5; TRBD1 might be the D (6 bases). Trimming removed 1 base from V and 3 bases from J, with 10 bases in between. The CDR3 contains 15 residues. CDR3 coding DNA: TGTGCCAGCAGTTTAGAAGGACAGAACAATCAGCCCCAGCATTTT. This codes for CASSLEGQNNQPQHF.

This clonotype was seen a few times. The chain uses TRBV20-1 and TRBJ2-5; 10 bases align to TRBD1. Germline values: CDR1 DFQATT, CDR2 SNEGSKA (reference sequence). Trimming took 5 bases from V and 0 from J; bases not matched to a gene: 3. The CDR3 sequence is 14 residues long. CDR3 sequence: CSAPGQGHQETQYF. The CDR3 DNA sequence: TGCAGTGCTCCGGGACAGGGGCACCAAGAGACCCAGTACTTC.

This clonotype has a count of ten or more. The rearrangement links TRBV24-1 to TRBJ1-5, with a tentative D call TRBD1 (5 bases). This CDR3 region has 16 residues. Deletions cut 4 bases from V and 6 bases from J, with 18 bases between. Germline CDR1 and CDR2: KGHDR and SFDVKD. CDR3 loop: CATSDPGAREGQPQHF. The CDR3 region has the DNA TGTGCCACCAGTGACCCCGGGGCGCGGGAGGGTCAGCCCCAGCATTTT.

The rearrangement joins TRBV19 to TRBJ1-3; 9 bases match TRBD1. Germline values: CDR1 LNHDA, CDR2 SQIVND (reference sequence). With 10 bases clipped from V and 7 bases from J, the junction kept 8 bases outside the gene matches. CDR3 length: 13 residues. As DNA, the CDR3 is TGTGCCACCGCGGACAGGGGTGCCAACACCATATATTTT. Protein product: CATADRGANTIYF.

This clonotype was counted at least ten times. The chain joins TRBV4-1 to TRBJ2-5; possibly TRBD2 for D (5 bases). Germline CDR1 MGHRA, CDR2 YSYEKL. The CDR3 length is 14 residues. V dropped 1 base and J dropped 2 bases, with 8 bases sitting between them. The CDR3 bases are TGCGCCAGCAGCCAAGGGGAGCGGCAAGAGACCCAGTACTTC. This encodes CASSQGERQETQYF.

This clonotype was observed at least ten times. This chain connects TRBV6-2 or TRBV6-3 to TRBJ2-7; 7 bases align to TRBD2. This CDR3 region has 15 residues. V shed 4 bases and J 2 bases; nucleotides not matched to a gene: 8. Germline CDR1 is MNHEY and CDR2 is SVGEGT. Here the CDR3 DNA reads TGTGCCAGCAGTTTCCAGCGGGACCCCCCCTACGAGCAGTACTTC. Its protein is CASSFQRDPPYEQYF.

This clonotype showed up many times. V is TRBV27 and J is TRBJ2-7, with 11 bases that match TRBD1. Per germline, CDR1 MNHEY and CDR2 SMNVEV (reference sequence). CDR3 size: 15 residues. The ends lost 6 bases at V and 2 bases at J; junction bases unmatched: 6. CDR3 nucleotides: TGTGCCAGCAGCTCCCCGGGACAGGGGGCCTACGAGCAGTACTTC. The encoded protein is CASSSPGQGAYEQYF.

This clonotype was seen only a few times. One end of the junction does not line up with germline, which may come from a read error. As DNA, the CDR3 is TGTGCTAGCAGCTTAGTTCCGGGGAACCAAGAGACCCAGTACTTC. Its translation is CASSLVPGNQETQYF. The rearrangement links TRBV7-7 to TRBJ2-5; a weak D match, TRBD2 (5 bases). The CDR3 has 15 residues. Germline V lookup: CDR1 SSHAT, CDR2 FNYEAQ (reference sequence).

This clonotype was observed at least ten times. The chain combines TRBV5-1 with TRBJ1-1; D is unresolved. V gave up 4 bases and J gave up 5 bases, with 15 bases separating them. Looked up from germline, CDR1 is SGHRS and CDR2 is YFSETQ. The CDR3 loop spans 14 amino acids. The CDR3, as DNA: TGCGCCAGCAGCCCGCCGGGTCTTGGGACTGAAGCTTTCTTT. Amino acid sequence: CASSPPGLGTEAFF.

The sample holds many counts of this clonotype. CDR3 sequence (DNA): TGTGCCTGGAGTATTTCCGATTCAGGGGAGCAGTACTTC. Translated, it gives CAWSISDSGEQYF. The chain joins TRBV30 to TRBJ2-7, with D possibly being TRBD1 (5 bases). The ends were cut back, 2 bases at V and 7 bases at J, with 15 bases in the middle. CDR1 is GTSNPN, CDR2 SVGIG, per germline (reference sequence). This CDR3 spans 13 amino acids.

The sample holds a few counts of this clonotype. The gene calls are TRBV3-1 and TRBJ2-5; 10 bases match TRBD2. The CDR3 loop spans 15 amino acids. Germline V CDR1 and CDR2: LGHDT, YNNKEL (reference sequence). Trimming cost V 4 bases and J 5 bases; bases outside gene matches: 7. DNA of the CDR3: TGTGCCAGCAGCCCCCATGTAGCGGGGGGCGAGACCCAGTACTTC. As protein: CASSPHVAGGETQYF.

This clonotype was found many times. CDR3 loop: CASSLNGMNTEAFF. The DNA of the CDR3 is TGTGCCAGCAGTTTAAACGGAATGAACACTGAAGCTTTCTTT. V gene TRBV27 combines with J gene TRBJ1-1; no definite D call. Germline lookup yields CDR1 MNHEY and CDR2 SMNVEV (reference sequence). CDR3 length equals 14 residues. V shed 2 bases and J shed 0 bases, with 7 bases lying between them.

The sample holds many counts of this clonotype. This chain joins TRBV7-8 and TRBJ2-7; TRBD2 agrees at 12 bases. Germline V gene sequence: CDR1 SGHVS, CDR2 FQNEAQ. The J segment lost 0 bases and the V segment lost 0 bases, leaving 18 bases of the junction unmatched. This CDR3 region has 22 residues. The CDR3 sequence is CASSLAAAAGTSGPHSSYEQYF. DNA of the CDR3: TGTGCCAGCAGCTTAGCGGCCGCGGCCGGGACTAGCGGGCCCCATAGCTCCTACGAGCAGTACTTC.

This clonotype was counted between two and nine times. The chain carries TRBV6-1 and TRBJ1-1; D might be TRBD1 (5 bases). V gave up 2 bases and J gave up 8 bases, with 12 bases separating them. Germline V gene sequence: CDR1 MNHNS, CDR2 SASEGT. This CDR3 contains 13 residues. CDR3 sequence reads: CASSESFGAEAFF. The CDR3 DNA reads TGTGCCAGCAGTGAAAGTTTCGGGGCAGAAGCTTTCTTT.

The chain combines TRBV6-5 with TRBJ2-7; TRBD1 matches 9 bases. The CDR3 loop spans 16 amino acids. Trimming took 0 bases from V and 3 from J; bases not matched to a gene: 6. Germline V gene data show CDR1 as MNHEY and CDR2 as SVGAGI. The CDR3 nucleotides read TGTGCCAGCAGTTACTCCTATGACAGGGGGGTCTACGAGCAGTACTTC. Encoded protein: CASSYSYDRGVYEQYF.

In DNA, the CDR3 is TGTGCCAGCAGTTTCGGGACAGGGATAGGAAACACCATATATTTT. This codes for CASSFGTGIGNTIYF. The chain joins TRBV12-3 or TRBV12-4 to TRBJ1-3; 9 nucleotides align to TRBD1. The J segment lost 4 bases and the V segment lost 3 bases, leaving 4 bases of the junction unmatched. The CDR3 loop spans 15 amino acids.

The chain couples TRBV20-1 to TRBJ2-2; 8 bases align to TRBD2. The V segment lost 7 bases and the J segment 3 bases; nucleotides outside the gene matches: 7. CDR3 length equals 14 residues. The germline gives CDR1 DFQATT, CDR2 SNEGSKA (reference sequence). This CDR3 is CSDRGLVDTGELFF. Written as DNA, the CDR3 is TGCAGTGATAGGGGACTAGTGGACACCGGGGAGCTGTTTTTT.

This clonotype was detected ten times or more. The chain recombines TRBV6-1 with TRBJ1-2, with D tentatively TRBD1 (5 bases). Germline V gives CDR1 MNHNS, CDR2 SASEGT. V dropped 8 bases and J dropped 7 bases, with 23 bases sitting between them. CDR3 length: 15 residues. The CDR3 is CASVSGGGRNLGYTF. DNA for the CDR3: TGTGCCAGCGTGTCTGGGGGTGGCAGGAACCTTGGCTACACCTTC.

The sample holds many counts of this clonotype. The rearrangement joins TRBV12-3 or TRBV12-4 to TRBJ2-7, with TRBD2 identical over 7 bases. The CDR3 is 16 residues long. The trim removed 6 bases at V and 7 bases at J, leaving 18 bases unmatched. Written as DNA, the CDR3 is TGTGCCAGCAGCCGACATGGGAGGGAGTCCCTTCGGGAGCAGTACTTC. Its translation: CASSRHGRESLREQYF.

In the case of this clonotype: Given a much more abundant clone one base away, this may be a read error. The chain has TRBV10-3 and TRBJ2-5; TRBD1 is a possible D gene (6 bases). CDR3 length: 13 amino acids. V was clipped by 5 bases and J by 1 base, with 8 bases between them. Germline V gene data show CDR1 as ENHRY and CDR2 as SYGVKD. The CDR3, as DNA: TGTGCCATCAGTCAGGGGTTCCAAGAGACCCAGTACTTC. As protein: CAISQGFQETQYF.

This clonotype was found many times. CDR3 amino acids: CASSLMGGNTGELFF. CDR3 DNA: TGTGCCAGCAGCTTAATGGGGGGGAACACCGGGGAGCTGTTTTTT. The chain recombines TRBV7-2 with TRBJ2-2, with D possibly being TRBD2 (6 bases). Germline-derived CDR1 and CDR2 are SGHTA and FQGNSA. V lost 2 bases to trimming and J lost 1 base, with 8 bases between them. The CDR3 contains 15 residues.

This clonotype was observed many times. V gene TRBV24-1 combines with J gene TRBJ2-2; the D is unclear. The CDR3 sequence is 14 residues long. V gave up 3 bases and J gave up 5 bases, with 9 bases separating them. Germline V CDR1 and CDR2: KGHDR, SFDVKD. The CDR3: CATSDGIRTGELFF. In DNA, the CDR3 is TGTGCCACCAGTGATGGGATCCGGACCGGGGAGCTGTTTTTT.

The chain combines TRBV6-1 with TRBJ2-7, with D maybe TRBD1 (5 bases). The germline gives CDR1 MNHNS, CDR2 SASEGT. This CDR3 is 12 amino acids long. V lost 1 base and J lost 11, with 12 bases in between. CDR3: CASSEGTRFKYF. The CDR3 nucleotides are TGTGCCAGCAGTGAAGGGACAAGGTTTAAGTACTTC.